The next 12 T cell receptor beta chains were all read from a single sample in a study of cytomegalovirus exposure and HLA in healthy donors. Primers included in the PCR were 60 Vbeta and 13 Jbeta primers. Clones were read by immunoSEQ multiplex PCR, and TCRdb kept only the in-frame ones, dropping some. The profile covers about 170,000 clones, with about 80% appearing a single time and over 2% taken by the ten largest. The specimen sequenced was PBMCs. Every receptor here comes from a woman in her 50s in good health and CMV-seronegative.

This chain uses TRBV15 with TRBJ2-7, with 10 bases lining up with TRBD1. Germline lookup yields CDR1 LNHNV and CDR2 YYDKDF (reference sequence). The V gene end was trimmed by 0 bases and the J gene end by 5 bases; junction bases not matched to a gene: 7. The CDR3 loop spans 16 amino acids. The DNA of the CDR3 is TGTGCCACCAGCAGAGATCGGGGGACAGGGGCCCACGAGCAGTACTTC. Translating gives CATSRDRGTGAHEQYF. Complete variable domain (other parts from reference TRBV15 and TRBJ2-7): DAMVIQNPRYQVTQFGKPVTLSCSQTLNHNVMYWYQQKSSQAPKLLFHYYDKDFNNEADTPDNFQSRRPNTSFCFLDIRSPGLGDTAMYLCATSRDRGTGAHEQYFGPGTRLTVT.

V and J are TRBV11-2 and TRBJ1-3; TRBD1 matches at 9 bases. With V trimmed by 5 bases and J by 3 bases, 5 bases remained unmatched. The CDR3 has 15 residues. Germline-derived CDR1 and CDR2 are SGHAT and FQNNGV. CDR3 residues: CASSRRQGVGNTIYF. CDR3 bases: TGTGCCAGCAGCCGAAGACAGGGGGTTGGAAACACCATATATTTT.

The CDR3 nucleotides are TGTGCCAGCAGCGCACTAGCGGGAGGGAGTACAGATACGCAGTATTTT. This gives the protein CASSALAGGSTDTQYF. This rearrangement joins TRBV11-3 to TRBJ2-3, with 13 nucleotides matching TRBD2. The germline CDR1 and CDR2 sequences are SGHNT and YENEEA. The CDR3 runs to 16 residues. Trimming took 5 bases from V and 3 from J; bases not matched to a gene: 5.

This clone was observed a handful of times. This chain uses TRBV11-3 with TRBJ2-2, with D uncertain. The V end lost 4 bases, the J end lost 0 bases, and 9 bases lay between the germline ends. Germline lookup yields CDR1 SGHNT and CDR2 YENEEA. The CDR3 is 15 amino acids. CDR3 sequence reads: CASSSTGPNTGELFF. In nucleotides, the CDR3 is TGTGCCAGCAGCTCCACGGGTCCGAACACCGGGGAGCTGTTTTTT.

To note about this clone: Germline is not matched at one junction end, which may reflect a read error. The chain is built from TRBV7-9 and TRBJ2-2, with D maybe TRBD1 (5 bases). The CDR3 spans 14 residues. The germline gives CDR1 SEHNR, CDR2 FQNEAQ (reference sequence). Here the CDR3 reads CSSSFVRAGGELFF. In nucleotides, the CDR3 is TGTTCCAGCAGCTTTGTCAGGGCTGGCGGGGAGCTGTTTTTT.

The chain carries TRBV5-1 and TRBJ1-2; 10 bases fit TRBD1. CDR1 is SGHRS and CDR2 is YFSETQ in the germline V gene. CDR3 length equals 16 residues. J gave up 5 bases and V 4 bases, and 11 bases lay outside the gene matches. The CDR3 region is CASSPGMGQGTYGYTF. The CDR3 bases are TGCGCCAGCAGCCCTGGTATGGGACAGGGGACGTATGGCTACACCTTC.

The chain carries TRBV19 and TRBJ2-6; 11 nucleotides agree with TRBD1. The V segment lost 3 bases and the J segment 4 bases; nucleotides outside the gene matches: 5. The CDR3 covers 17 residues. Germline CDR1 and CDR2: LNHDA and SQIVND (reference sequence). For the CDR3, the DNA is TGTGCCAGTAGTATCAGGACAGGGGGCACCGGGGCCAACGTCCTGACTTTC. Protein sequence: CASSIRTGGTGANVLTF.

This clone turned up a few times. The chain is built from TRBV28 and TRBJ1-4, with D perhaps matching TRBD1 (6 bases). Germline V CDR1 and CDR2: MDHEN, SYDVKM. Between the trimmed V and J ends, which lost 2 bases and 2 bases, there was a span of 9 bases. The CDR3 runs 15 residues. The CDR3 here is CASSLGGATNEKLFF. The CDR3 coding sequence is TGTGCCAGCAGTTTAGGGGGGGCGACTAATGAAAAACTGTTTTTT.

This CDR3 is CASSPLAATDTQYF. The CDR3 DNA is TGTGCCAGCAGCCCATTAGCGGCGACAGATACGCAGTATTTT. The chain links TRBV7-3 to TRBJ2-3; D perhaps matches TRBD2 (6 bases). There are 14 residues in the CDR3. Trimming removed 5 bases at V and 3 bases at J, with 12 bases between. Germline values: CDR1 SGHTA, CDR2 FQGTGA.

About this clone: Its ends do not fully match the called genes, so a read error is possible. The chain recombines TRBV7-7 with TRBJ2-1, with D perhaps TRBD2 (6 bases). The germline V gene has CDR1 SSHAT and CDR2 FNYEAQ (reference sequence). The CDR3 is made up of 14 amino acids. CDR3 loop: CASSRRELDNEQFF. In DNA form, the CDR3 reads TGTGCTAGCAGCCGGCGGGAATTGGATAATGAGCAGTTCTTC.

This rearrangement joins TRBV27 to TRBJ1-2; no reliable D call. CDR1 and CDR2 (germline): MNHEY, SMNVEV (reference sequence). This CDR3 comprises 15 residues. V lost 3 bases and J 1 base, leaving 12 bases between the germline ends. The CDR3 bases are TGTGCCAGCAGTTTTTTAACAGAAATTAACTATGGCTACACCTTC. Translating gives CASSFLTEINYGYTF.

V is TRBV28 and J is TRBJ1-6; 7 bases map to TRBD1. V shed 5 bases and J 13 bases; nucleotides not matched to a gene: 11. This CDR3 spans 14 amino acids. The germline gives CDR1 MDHEN, CDR2 SYDVKM. The CDR3 DNA reads TGTGCCAGCAGTCCTGGGGACAGCCCCAAGCCCCTCCACTTT. Translating gives CASSPGDSPKPLHF.